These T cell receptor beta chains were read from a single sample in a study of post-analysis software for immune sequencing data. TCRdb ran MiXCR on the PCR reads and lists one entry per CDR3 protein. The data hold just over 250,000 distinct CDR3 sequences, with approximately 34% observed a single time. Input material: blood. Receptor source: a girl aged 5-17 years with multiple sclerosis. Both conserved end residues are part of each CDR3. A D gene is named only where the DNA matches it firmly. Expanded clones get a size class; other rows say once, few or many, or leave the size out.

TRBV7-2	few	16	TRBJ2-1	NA	TGTGTCAGCAGCTCACCATCAGGCAGGTCGGTCAATGAGCAGTTCTTC	CVSSSPSGRSVNEQFF
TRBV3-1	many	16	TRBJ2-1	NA	TGTGCCAGCAGCCAAGATCCCGGTCTCGCCTACAATGAGCAGTTCTTC	CASSQDPGLAYNEQFF
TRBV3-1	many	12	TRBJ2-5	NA	TGTGCCAGCAGCCGGGTGGGGGAGACCCAGTACTTC	CASSRVGETQYF
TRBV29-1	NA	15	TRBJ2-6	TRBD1	TGCAGCGTTGTGGCAGCCTCAGGGGGAGCCAACGTCCTGACTTTC	CSVVAASGGANVLTF
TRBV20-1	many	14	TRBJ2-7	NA	TGCAGTGCTAGACGCCGGGACACCACCTACGAGCAGTACTTC	CSARRRDTTYEQYF
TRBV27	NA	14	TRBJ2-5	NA	TGTGCCAGCAGTTGGGGGTCCAGACAAGAGACCCAGTACTTC	CASSWGSRQETQYF
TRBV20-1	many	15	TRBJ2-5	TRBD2	TGCAGTGCTAGCGTCGCAGCGGGAGGGCAAGAGACCCAGTACTTC	CSASVAAGGQETQYF
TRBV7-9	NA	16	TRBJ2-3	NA	TGTGCCAGCAGCTTAGCGGCTAGCAGTTACACAGATACGCAGTATTTT	CASSLAASSYTDTQYF
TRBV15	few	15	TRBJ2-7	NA	TGTGCCACCAGCAGAGGTGGGCAGGGCACCTACGAGCAGTACTTC	CATSRGGQGTYEQYF
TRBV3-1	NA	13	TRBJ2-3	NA	TGTGCCAGCAGCCAAGGAGGGAGGGATACGCAGTATTTT	CASSQGGRDTQYF
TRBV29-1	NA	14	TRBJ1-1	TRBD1	TGCAGCGTTGAAGAAATCCCAGGGGGCACTGAAGCTTTCTTT	CSVEEIPGGTEAFF
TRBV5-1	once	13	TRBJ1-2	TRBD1	TGCACCAGCAGCCCGGACAGGGTAGGCGGCTACACCTTC	CTSSPDRVGGYTF
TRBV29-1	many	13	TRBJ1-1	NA	TGCAGCGTTGCGCAGCCTTTGAACACTGAAGCTTTCTTT	CSVAQPLNTEAFF
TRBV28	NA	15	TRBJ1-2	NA	TGTGCCAGCAGCGCTCCTACAGGGACCAGTTATGGCTACACCTTC	CASSAPTGTSYGYTF
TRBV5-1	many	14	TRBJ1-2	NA	TGCGCCAGCAGCCACGGCGGGCCCCGGAGGGGCTACACCTTC	CASSHGGPRRGYTF
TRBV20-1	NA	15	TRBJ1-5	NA	TGCAGTGCTACTAAAGGGGGGGGTGGAGGTCGGCCCCAGCATTTT	CSATKGGGGGRPQHF
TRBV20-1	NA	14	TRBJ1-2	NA	TGCAGTGCTAGAGAGTGGGGAGCTAACTATGGCTACACCTTC	CSAREWGANYGYTF
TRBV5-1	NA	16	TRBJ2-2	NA	TGCGCCAGCAGCTTGGTTGCAGGGTCTGTCACCGGGGAGCTGTTTTTT	CASSLVAGSVTGELFF
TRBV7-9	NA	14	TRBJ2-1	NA	TGTGCCAGCAGCCCCTTACCTGCTGCCACTGAGCAGTTCTTC	CASSPLPAATEQFF
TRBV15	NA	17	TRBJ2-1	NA	TGTGCCACCAGCAGTGATCAGGGGGGGGTCTCCTACAATGAGCAGTTCTTC	CATSSDQGGVSYNEQFF
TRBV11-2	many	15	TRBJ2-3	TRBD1	TGTGCCAGCAGCTTAGTGTCACGGGACAGGGCTACGCAGTATTTT	CASSLVSRDRATQYF
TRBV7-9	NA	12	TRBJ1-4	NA	TGTGCCAGCAGCTTAGTGCCGGGAGGACTGTTTTTT	CASSLVPGGLFF
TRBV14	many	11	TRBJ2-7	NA	TGTGCCAGCAGCCACGGTATTTCCAAGTACTTC	CASSHGISKYF
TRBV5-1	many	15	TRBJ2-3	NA	TGCGCCAGCACTTCCGGGTCTACTAGCACAGATACGCAGTATTTT	CASTSGSTSTDTQYF
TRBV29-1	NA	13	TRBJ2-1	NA	TGCAGCGCTCAGGTCAGCCCGGTCAATGAGCAGTTCTTC	CSAQVSPVNEQFF
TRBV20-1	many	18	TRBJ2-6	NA	TGCAGTGCTATACAAAGTCGTTCCGAGTCGTCTGGGGCCAACGTCCTGACTTTC	CSAIQSRSESSGANVLTF
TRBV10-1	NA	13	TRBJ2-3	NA	TGCGCCAGCGGGGCCTTGCTCACAGATACGCAGTATTTT	CASGALLTDTQYF
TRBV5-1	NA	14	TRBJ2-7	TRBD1	TGCGCCAGCAGCACCGGACAGGGGGCTTACGAGCAGTACTTC	CASSTGQGAYEQYF
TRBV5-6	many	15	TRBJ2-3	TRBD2	TGTGCCAGCAGCTCCGGACTAGCGGACACAGATACGCAGTATTTT	CASSSGLADTDTQYF
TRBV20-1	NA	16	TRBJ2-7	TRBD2	TGCAGTGCCAAAAGCGGGAGGGTAGAAATGCACTACGAGCAGTACTTC	CSAKSGRVEMHYEQYF
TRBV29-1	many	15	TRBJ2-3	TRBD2	TGCAGCGCATTCGGGCTAGCGGATAGCACAGATACGCAGTATTTT	CSAFGLADSTDTQYF
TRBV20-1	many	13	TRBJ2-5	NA	TGCAGTGCTAGAATTGGTCTCACAGAGACCCAGTACTTC	CSARIGLTETQYF
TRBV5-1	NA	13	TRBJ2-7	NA	TGCGCCAGCAGCATTGACAGGTCGAGGGAGCAGTACTTC	CASSIDRSREQYF
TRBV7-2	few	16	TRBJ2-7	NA	TGTGCCAGCAGCCCCAGACCCGGGACCCCCTACAATGAGCAGTACTTC	CASSPRPGTPYNEQYF
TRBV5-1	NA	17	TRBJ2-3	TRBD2	TGCGCCAGCAGCTTGACTCATTTAGCGGGGGGAACAGATACGCAGTATTTT	CASSLTHLAGGTDTQYF
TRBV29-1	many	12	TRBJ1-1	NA	TGCAGCGTTGGCATCGCAAACACTGAAGCTTTCTTT	CSVGIANTEAFF
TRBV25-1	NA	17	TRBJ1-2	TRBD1	TGTGCCAGCAGTGATTCGGGAACACAGGGGACAATCTATGGCTACACCTTC	CASSDSGTQGTIYGYTF
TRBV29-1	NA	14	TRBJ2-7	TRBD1	TGCAGCGTTTCGGCCGGGACAGGGTCTGGCGAGCAGTACTTC	CSVSAGTGSGEQYF
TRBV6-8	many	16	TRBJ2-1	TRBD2	TGTGCCCGCCGTAGGCCACTAGCGGGGGGCTACAATGAGCAGTTCTTC	CARRRPLAGGYNEQFF
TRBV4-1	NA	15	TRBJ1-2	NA	TGCGCCAGCAGCCAAGAGGAAGGAGGAAACTATGGCTTCACCTTC	CASSQEEGGNYGFTF
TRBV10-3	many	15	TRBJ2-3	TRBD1	TGTGCCATCAGTGAAAAGGGACAGAGCACAGATACGCAGTATTTT	CAISEKGQSTDTQYF
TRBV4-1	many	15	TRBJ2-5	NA	TGCGCCAGCAGCCAAGAATCGAGGAGAGGGGAGACCCAGTACTTC	CASSQESRRGETQYF
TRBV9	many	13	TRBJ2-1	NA	TGTGCCAGCAGCGCAAACATGGTGGGGGAGCAGTTCTTC	CASSANMVGEQFF